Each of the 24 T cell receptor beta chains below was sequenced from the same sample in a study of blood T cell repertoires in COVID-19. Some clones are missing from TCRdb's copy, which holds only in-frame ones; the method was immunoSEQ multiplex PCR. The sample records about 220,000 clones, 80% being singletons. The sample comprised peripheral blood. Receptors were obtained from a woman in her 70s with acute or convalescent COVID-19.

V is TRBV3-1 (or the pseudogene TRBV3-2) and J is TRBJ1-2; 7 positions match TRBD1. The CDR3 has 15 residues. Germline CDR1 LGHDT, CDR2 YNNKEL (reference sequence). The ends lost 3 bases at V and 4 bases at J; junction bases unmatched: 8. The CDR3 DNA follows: TGTGCCAGCAGCCAGGACGTACAGGGGTCCTATGGCTACACCTTC. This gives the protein CASSQDVQGSYGYTF.

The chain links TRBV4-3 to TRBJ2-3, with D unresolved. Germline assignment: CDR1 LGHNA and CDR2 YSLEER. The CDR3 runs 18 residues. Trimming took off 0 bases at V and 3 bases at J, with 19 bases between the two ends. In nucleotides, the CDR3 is TGCGCCAGCAGCCAAGAGTTTCTGACCTCTAGTGGGACAGATACGCAGTATTTT. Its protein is CASSQEFLTSSGTDTQYF.

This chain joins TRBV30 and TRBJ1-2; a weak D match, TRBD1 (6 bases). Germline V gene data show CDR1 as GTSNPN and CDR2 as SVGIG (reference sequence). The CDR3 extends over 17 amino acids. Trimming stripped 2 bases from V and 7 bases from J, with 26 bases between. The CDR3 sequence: CAWSPQDSYRELFGYTF. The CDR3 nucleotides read TGTGCCTGGAGTCCACAAGACTCTTACAGGGAGTTGTTTGGCTACACCTTC.

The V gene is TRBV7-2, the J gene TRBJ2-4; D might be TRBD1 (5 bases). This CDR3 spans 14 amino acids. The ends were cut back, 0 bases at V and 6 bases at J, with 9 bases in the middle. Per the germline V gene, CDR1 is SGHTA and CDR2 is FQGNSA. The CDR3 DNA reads TGTGCCAGCAGCTTAGCAGGGGCGGTAAACATTCAGTACTTC. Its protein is CASSLAGAVNIQYF. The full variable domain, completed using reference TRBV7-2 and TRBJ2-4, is GAGVSQSPSNKVTEKGKDVELRCDPISGHTALYWYRQSLGQGLEFLIYFQGNSAPDKSGLPSDRFSAERTGGSVSTLTIQRTQQEDSAVYLCASSLAGAVNIQYFGAGTRLSVL.

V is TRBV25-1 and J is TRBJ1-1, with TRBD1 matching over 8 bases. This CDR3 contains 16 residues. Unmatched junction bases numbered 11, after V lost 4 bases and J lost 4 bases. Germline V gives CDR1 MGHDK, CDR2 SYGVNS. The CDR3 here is CASSAVQGAGTTEAFF. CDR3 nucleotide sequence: TGTGCCAGCAGTGCGGTCCAGGGGGCGGGGACCACTGAAGCTTTCTTT.

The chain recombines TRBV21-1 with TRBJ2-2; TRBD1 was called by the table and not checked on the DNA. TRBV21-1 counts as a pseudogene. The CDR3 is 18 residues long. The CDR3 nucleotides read TGTGCCAGCAGCTTATTTCAAGGGACAGGCCCCGTTACCGGGGAGCTGTTTTTT. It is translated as CASSLFQGTGPVTGELFF.

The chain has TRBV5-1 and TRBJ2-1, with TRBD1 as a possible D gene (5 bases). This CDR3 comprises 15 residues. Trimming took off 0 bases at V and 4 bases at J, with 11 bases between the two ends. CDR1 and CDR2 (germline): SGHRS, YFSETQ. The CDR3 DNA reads TGCGCCAGCAGCTTGGCCATCCAGGGTTACAATGAGCAGTTCTTC. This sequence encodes CASSLAIQGYNEQFF.

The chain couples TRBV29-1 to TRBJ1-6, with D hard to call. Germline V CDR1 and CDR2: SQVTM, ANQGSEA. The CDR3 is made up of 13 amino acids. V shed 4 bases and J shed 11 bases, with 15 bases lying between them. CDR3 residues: CSVGGPAGTPLHF. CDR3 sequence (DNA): TGCAGCGTTGGAGGGCCAGCGGGGACACCCCTCCACTTT.

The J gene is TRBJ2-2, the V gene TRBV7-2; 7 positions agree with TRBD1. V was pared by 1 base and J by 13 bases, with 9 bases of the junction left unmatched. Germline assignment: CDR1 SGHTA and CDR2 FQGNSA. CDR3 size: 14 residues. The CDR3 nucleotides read TGTGCCAGCAGCTTAGATTCCCCCAGGGGGAGGCTGTTTTTT. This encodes CASSLDSPRGRLFF.

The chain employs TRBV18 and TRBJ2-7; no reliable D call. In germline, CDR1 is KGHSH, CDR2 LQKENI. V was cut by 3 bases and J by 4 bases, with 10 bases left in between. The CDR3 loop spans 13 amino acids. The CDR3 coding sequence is TGTGCCAGCTCACCGGGCCCTGGGTACGAGCAGTACTTC. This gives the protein CASSPGPGYEQYF.

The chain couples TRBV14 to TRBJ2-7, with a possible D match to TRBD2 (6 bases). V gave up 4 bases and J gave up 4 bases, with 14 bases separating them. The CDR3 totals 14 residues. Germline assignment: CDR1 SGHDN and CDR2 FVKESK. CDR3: CASSRSGGPYEQYF. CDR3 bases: TGTGCCAGCAGCCGCTCCGGGGGACCATACGAGCAGTACTTC.

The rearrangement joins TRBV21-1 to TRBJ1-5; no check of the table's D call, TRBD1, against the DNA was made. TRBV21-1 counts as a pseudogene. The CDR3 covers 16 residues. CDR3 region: CASSKGDRGSNQPQHF. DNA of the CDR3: TGTGCCAGCAGCAAAGGGGACAGAGGGAGCAATCAGCCCCAGCATTTT.

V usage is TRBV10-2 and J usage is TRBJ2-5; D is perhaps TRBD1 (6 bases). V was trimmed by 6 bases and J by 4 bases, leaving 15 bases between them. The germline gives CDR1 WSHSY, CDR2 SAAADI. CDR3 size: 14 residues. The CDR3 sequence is CASSGTTGSETQYF. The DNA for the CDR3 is TGCGCCAGCAGCGGGACAACAGGGTCAGAGACCCAGTACTTC.

The CDR3 loop reads CASTAGALTDTQYF. CDR3 DNA sequence: TGTGCCAGCACAGCGGGGGCCCTCACAGATACGCAGTATTTT. The rearrangement links TRBV2 to TRBJ2-3, with 8 bases fitting TRBD2. In germline, CDR1 is SNHLY, CDR2 FYNNEI. The V segment lost 7 bases and the J segment 2 bases; nucleotides outside the gene matches: 5. CDR3 length: 14 residues.

CDR3 loop: CASSLLVGGLGNEQFF. CDR3 nucleotides: TGTGCCAGCAGCTTACTTGTCGGGGGGCTTGGTAATGAGCAGTTCTTC. The gene calls are TRBV7-2 and TRBJ2-1; possibly TRBD2 for D (7 bases). The ends were cut back, 2 bases at V and 7 bases at J, with 18 bases in the middle. The CDR3 is 16 residues long. Germline values: CDR1 SGHTA, CDR2 FQGNSA.

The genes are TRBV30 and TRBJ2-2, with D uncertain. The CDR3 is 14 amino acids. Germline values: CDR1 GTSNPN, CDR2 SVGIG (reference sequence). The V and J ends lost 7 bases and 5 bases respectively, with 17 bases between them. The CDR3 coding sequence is TGTGCCTTGGAGTGGCTTTCGAGGACCGGGGAGCTGTTTTTT. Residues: CALEWLSRTGELFF.

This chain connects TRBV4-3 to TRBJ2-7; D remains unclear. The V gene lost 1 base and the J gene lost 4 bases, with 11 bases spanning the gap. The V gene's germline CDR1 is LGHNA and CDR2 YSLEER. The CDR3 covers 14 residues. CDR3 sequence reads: CASSQGPSSYEQYF. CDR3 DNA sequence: TGCGCCAGCAGCCAAGGGCCTTCCTCTTACGAGCAGTACTTC.

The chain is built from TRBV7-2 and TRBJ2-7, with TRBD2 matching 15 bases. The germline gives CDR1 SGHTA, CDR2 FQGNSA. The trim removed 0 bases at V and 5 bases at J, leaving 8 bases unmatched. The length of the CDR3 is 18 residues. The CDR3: CASSLAPRTSGGAHEQYF. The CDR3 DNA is TGTGCCAGCAGCTTAGCACCAAGGACTAGCGGGGGGGCCCACGAGCAGTACTTC.

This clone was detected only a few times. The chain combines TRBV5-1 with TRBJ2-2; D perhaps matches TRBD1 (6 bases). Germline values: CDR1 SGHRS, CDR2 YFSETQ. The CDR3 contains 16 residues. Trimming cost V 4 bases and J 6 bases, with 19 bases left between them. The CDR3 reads CASSPGGDIASGELFF. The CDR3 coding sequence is TGCGCCAGCAGCCCGGGTGGGGACATTGCGTCCGGGGAGCTGTTTTTT. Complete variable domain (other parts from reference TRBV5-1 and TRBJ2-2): KAGVTQTPRYLIKTRGQQVTLSCSPISGHRSVSWYQQTPGQGLQFLFEYFSETQRNKGNFPGRFSGRQFSNSRSEMNVSTLELGDSALYLCASSPGGDIASGELFFGEGSRLTVL.

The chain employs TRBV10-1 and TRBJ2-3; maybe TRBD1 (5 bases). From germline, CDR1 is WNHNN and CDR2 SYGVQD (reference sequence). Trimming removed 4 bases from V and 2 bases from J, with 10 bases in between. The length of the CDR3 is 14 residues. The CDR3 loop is CASSGQRLTDTQYF. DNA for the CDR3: TGCGCCAGCAGTGGACAGCGTCTCACAGATACGCAGTATTTT.

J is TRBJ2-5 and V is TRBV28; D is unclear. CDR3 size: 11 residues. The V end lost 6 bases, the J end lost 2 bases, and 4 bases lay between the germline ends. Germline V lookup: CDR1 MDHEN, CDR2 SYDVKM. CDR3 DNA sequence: TGTGCCAGCAGCTCGCAAGAGACCCAGTACTTC. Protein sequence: CASSSQETQYF.

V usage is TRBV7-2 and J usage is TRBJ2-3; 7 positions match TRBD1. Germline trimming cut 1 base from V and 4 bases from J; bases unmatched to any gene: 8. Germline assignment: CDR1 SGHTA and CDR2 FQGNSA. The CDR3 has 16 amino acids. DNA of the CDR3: TGTGCCAGCAGCTTAGAATGGGACAGTCGATCAGATACGCAGTATTTT. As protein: CASSLEWDSRSDTQYF.

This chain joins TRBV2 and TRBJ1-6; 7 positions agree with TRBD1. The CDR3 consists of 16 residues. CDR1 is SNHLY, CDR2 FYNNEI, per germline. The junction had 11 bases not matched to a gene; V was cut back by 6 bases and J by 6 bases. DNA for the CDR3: TGTGCCAGCAGAGAACTAGCCGGGACAGCTAATTCACCCCTCCACTTT. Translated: CASRELAGTANSPLHF.

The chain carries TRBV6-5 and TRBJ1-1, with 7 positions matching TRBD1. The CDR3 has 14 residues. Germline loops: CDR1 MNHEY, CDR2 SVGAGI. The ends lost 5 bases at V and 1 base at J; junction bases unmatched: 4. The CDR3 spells CASSRGQTNTEAFF. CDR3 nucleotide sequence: TGTGCCAGCAGTAGGGGACAGACGAACACTGAAGCTTTCTTT.